The present TCR beta chain was sequenced within a study of T cell repertoires in cytomegalovirus infection. Study details: Public TCR beta signatures marked donors with CMV infection and the matching HLA.

The CDR3 extends over 14 amino acids. Germline values: CDR1 SGDLS, CDR2 YYNGEE. V was clipped by 5 bases and J by 7 bases; unmatched bases: 4. A single record per CDR3 protein comes from TCRdb applying MiXCR to the reads. This table has about 530,000 distinct CDR3 sequences, about a quarter appearing once. Sequenced sample: PBMCs. The receptor was derived from a human donor in good health (CMV status not recorded). Some clones in this sample may be carry-over from other donors' samples. V gene TRBV9 combines with J gene TRBJ2-1, with TRBD2 matching 12 bases. CDR3 sequence reads: CASSTSGRTNEQFF. DNA of the CDR3: TGTGCCAGCAGTACTAGCGGGAGGACGAATGAGCAGTTCTTC.